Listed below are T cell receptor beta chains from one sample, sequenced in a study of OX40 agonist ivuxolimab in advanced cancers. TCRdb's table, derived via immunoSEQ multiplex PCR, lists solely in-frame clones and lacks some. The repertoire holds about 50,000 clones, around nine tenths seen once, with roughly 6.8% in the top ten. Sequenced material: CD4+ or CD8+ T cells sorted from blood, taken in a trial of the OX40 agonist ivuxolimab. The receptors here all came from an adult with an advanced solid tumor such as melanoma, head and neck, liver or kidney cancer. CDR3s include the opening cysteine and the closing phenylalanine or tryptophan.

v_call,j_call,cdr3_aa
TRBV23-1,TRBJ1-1,CASSHRDRGVQNTEAFF
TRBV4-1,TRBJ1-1,CASSQGGESTEAFF
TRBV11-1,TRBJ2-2,CASREREDGANTGELFF
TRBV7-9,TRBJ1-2,CASSDHRWRNYGYTF
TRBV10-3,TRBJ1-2,CAISERQGADGYTF
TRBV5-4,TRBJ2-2,CASSNLAGGPHTGELFF
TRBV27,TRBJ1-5,CASSISQESNQPQHF
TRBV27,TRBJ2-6,CASSLNPGAGANVLTF
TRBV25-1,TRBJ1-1,CASSENQGAHTEAFF
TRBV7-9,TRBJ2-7,CASESSGGEQYF
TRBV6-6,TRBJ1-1,CASSGEQGASTEAFF
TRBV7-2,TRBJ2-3,CASSLILAGGDTQYF
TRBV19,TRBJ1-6,CASSMGGMSSPLHF
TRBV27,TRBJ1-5,CASSLSGGGQPQHF
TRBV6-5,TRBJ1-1,CASKGVGWEEAFF
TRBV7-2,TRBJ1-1,CASSSRGWLEMVAFF
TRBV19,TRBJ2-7,CASSTRPYEQYF
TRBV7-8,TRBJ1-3,CASSLAGTVSSGNTIYF
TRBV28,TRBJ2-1,CASTLKGDLVDEQFF
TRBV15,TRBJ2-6,CATTGAGANVLTF
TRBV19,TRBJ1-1,CASTQGAFEAFF
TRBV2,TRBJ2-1,CASLWTGGGEQFF
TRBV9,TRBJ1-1,CASSVDRNTEAFF
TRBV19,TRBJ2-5,CASSTGHQETQYF
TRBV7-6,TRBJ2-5,CASSSPGGRETQYF
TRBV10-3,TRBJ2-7,CAIRVGLSYEQYF
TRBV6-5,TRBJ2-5,CASSYKGLETQYF
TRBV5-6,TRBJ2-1,CASSGPGLAGDYNEQFF
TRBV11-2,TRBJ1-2,CASSLGRGDGYTF
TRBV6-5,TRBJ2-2,CASSSPDRVDTGELFF
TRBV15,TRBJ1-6,CATSTSIGGSYNSPLHF
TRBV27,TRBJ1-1,CASSWGTGTEAFF
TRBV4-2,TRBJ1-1,CASSRRGTEAFF
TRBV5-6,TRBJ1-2,CASSLRGVYFNYGYTF
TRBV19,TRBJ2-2,CASKPGLAAWNTGELFF
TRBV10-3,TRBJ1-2,CAISAIEEDYGYTF
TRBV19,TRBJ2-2,CASSIELAGVTGELFF
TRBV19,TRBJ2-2,CASLGMDTGELFF
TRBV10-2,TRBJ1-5,CASSEGAVYQPQHF
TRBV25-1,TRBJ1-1,CASSDIEAFF
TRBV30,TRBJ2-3,CAWSIVVTDTQYF
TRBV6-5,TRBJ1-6,CASSYGPAGPNSPLHF
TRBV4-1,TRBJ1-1,CASSHEGATEAFF
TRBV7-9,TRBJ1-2,CASSPPMDRGGGYTF
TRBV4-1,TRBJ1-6,CASSQELGQKNSPLHF
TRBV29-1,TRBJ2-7,CSVVGGAENEQYF
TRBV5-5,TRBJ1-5,CASSLTDYSNQPQHF
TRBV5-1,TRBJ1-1,CASSGQSEAFF
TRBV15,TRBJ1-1,CATSRNENTEAFF
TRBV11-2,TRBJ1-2,CASSLRQEEGNTF
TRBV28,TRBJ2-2,CASIVRGQGPNTGELFF
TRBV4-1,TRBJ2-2,CASSNDAAGGPGGELFF
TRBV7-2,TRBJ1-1,CASSSGWSTEAFF